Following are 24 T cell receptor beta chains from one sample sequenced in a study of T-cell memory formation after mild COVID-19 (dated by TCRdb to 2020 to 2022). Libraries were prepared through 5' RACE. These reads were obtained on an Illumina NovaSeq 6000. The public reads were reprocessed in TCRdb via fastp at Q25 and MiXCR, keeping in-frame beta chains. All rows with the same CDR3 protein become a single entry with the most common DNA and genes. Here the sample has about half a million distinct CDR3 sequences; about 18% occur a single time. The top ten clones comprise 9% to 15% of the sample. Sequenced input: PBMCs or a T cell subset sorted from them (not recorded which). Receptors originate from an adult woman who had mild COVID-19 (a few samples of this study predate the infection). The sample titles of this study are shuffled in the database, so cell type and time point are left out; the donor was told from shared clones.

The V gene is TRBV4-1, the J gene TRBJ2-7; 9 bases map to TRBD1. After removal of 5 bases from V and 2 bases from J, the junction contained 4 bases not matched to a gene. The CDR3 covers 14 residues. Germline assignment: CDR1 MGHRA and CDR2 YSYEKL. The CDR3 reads CASSERTGAYEQYF. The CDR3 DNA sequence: TGCGCCAGCAGCGAGCGGACAGGGGCCTACGAGCAGTACTTC.

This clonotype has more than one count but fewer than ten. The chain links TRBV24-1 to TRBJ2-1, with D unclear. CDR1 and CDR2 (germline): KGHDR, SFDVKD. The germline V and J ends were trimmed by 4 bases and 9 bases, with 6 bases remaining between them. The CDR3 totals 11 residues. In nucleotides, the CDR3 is TGTGCCACCAGTGACAGACTTGAGCAGTTCTTC. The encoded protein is CATSDRLEQFF.

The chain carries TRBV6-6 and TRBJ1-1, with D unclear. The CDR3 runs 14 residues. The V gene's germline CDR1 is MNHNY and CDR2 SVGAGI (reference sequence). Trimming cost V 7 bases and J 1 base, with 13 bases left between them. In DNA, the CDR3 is TGTGCCAGCAATATTGGGAGATCGAACACTGAAGCTTTCTTT. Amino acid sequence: CASNIGRSNTEAFF.

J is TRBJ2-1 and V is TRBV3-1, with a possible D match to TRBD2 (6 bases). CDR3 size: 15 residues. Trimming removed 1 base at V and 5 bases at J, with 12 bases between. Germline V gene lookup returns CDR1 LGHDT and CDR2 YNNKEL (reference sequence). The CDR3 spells CASSQASGLDNEQFF. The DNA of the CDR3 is TGTGCCAGCAGCCAAGCCAGCGGGTTAGACAATGAGCAGTTCTTC.

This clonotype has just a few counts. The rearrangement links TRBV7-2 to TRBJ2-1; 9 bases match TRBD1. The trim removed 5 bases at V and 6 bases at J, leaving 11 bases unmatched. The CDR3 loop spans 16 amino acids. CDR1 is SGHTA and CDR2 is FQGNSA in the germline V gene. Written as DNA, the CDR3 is TGTGCCAGCAGCCCCAGGGACAGGGTTAGGGGCAATGAGCAGTTCTTC. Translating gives CASSPRDRVRGNEQFF.

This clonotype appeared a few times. CDR3 coding DNA: TGCAGCGTTGAAGTACGGTGGGAAAGCACAGATACGCAGTATTTT. Residues: CSVEVRWESTDTQYF. The chain combines TRBV29-1 with TRBJ2-3; no clear D gene. This CDR3 region has 15 residues. The germline V gene has CDR1 SQVTM and CDR2 ANQGSEA. V was cut by 1 base and J by 0 bases, with 11 bases left in between.

In DNA form, the CDR3 reads TGTGCCAGCAGCCAAGAGCGGGACGAGCCAGATACGCAGTATTTT. Residues: CASSQERDEPDTQYF. The chain employs TRBV3-1 and TRBJ2-3; D may be TRBD2 (6 bases). The CDR3 sequence is 15 residues long. The V gene lost 0 bases and the J gene lost 4 bases, with 11 bases spanning the gap. CDR1 is LGHDT, CDR2 YNNKEL, per germline (reference sequence).

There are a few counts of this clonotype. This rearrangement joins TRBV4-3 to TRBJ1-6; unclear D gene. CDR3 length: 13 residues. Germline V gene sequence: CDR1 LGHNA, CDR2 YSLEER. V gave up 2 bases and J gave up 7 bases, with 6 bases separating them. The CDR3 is CASSQNLNSPLHF. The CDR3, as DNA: TGCGCCAGCAGCCAAAACTTGAATTCACCCCTCCACTTT.

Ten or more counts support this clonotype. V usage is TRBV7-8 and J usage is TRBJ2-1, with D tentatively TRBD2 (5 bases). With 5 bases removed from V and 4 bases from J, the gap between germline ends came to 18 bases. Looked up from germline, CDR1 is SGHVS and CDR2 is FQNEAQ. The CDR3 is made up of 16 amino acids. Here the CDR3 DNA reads TGTGCCAGCAGCCATAGCCCAGCCGGGATATACAATGAGCAGTTCTTC. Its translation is CASSHSPAGIYNEQFF.

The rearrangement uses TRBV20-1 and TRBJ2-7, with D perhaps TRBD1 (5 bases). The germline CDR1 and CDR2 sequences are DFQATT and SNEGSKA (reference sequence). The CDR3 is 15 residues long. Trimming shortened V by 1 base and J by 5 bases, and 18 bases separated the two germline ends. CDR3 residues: CSARGAGAGLNEQYF. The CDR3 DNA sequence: TGCAGTGCTAGAGGGGCTGGAGCAGGGCTCAACGAGCAGTACTTC.

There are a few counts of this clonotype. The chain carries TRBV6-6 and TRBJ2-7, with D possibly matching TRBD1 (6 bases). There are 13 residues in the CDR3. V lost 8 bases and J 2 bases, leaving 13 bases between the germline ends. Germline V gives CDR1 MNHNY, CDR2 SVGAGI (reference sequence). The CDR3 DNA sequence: TGTGCCAGCGCCTGGACAGAGGCCTACGAGCAGTACTTC. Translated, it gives CASAWTEAYEQYF.

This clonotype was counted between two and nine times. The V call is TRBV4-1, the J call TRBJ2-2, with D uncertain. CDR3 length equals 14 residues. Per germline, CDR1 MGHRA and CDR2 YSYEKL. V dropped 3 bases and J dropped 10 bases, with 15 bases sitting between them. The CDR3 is CASSHRTGLEELFF. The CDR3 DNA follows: TGCGCCAGCAGCCATAGGACCGGATTAGAGGAGCTGTTTTTT.

The CDR3 DNA sequence: TGCGCCAGCAGCCAAGGACTAGCGGCGCAGTTCTTC. It encodes CASSQGLAAQFF. V gene TRBV4-1 combines with J gene TRBJ2-1, with 9 bases fitting TRBD2. The CDR3 totals 12 residues. After removal of 1 base from V and 12 bases from J, the junction contained 1 base not matched to a gene. CDR1 MGHRA and CDR2 YSYEKL come from the germline V gene.

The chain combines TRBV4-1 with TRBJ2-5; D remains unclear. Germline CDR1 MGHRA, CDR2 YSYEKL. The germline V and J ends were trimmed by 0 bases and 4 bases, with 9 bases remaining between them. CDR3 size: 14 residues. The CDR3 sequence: CASSQEQRRETQYF. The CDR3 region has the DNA TGCGCCAGCAGCCAAGAACAGAGGAGAGAGACCCAGTACTTC.

DNA of the CDR3: TGTGCCAGCAGTTTAAGGATTGCGGATGGCTACACCTTC. Encoded protein: CASSLRIADGYTF. The J gene is TRBJ1-2, the V gene TRBV12-3 or TRBV12-4, with D uncertain. V dropped 2 bases and J dropped 6 bases, with 10 bases sitting between them. This CDR3 contains 13 residues.

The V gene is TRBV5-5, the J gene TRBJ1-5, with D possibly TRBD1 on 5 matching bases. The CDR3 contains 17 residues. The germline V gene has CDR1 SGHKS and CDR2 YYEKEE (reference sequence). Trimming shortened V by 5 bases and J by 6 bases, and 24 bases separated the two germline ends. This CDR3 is CASSLAQLGLGVQPQHF. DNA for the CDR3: TGTGCCAGCAGTCTTGCGCAGCTTGGTTTGGGGGTTCAGCCCCAGCATTTT.

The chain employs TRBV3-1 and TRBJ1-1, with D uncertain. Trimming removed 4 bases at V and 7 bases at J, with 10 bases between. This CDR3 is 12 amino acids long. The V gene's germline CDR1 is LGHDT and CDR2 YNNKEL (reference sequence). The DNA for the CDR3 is TGTGCCAGCAGCCGAAGGACCTATGAAGCTTTCTTT. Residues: CASSRRTYEAFF. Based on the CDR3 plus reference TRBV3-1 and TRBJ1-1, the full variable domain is DTAVSQTPKYLVTQMGNDKSIKCEQNLGHDTMYWYKQDSKKFLKIMFSYNNKELIINETVPNRFSPKSPDKAHLNLHINSLELGDSAVYFCASSRRTYEAFFGQGTRLTVV.

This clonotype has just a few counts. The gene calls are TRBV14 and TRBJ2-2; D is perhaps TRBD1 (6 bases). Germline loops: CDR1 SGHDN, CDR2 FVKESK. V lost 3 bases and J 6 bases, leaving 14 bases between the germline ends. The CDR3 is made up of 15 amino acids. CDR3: CASSQGRGWSGELFF. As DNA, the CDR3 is TGTGCCAGCAGCCAGGGCAGGGGTTGGTCCGGGGAGCTGTTTTTT.

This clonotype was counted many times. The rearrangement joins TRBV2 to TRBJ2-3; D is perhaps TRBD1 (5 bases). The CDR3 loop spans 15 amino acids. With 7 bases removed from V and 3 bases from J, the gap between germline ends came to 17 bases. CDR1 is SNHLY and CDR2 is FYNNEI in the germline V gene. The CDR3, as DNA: TGTGCCAGCACCAACGGCAGGGTAAAGACAGATACGCAGTATTTT. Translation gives CASTNGRVKTDTQYF.

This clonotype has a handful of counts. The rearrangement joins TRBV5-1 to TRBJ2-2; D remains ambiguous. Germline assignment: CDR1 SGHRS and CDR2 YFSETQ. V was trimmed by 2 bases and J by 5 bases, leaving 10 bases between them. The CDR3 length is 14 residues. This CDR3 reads CASSFSGVTGELFF. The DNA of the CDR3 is TGCGCCAGCAGCTTCTCCGGTGTAACCGGGGAGCTGTTTTTT.

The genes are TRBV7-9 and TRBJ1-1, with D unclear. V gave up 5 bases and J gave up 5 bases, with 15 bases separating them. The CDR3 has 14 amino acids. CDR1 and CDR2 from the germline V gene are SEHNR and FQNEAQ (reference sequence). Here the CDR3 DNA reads TGTGCCAGCAGCCCCGCTCAGGCTGGTACTGAAGCTTTCTTT. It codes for CASSPAQAGTEAFF.

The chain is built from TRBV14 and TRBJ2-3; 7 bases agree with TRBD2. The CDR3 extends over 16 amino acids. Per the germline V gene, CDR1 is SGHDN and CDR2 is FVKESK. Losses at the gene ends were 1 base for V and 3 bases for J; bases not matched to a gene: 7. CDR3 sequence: CASSQVGGRMTDTQYF. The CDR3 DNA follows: TGTGCCAGCAGCCAAGTTGGCGGGAGAATGACAGATACGCAGTATTTT.

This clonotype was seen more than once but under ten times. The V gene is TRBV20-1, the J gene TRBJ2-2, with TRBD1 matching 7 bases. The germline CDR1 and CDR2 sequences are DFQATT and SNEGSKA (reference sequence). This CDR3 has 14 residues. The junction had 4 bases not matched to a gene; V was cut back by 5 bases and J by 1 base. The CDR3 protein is CSAVTGRNTGELFF. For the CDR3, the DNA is TGCAGTGCTGTGACAGGGCGGAACACCGGGGAGCTGTTTTTT.

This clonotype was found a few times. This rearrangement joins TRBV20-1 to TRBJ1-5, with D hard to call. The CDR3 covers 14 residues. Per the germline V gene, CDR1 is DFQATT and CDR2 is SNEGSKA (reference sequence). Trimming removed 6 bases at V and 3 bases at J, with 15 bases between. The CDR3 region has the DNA TGCAGTGCCCCTATGGAGGGATCCAATCAGCCCCAGCATTTT. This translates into CSAPMEGSNQPQHF.